The following is a T cell receptor (beta chain) sequence with its context. Assay used: immunoSEQ multiplex PCR; TCRdb lists only in-frame clones, some missing. The sample has some 760,000 clones, 70% to 90% seen once. These data belong to a study of shared T cell receptors in the human thymus. This CDR3 is 16 amino acids long. J lost 9 bases, V lost 5 bases, and 11 bases had no gene match. The germline gives CDR1 SEHNR, CDR2 FQNEAQ (reference sequence). Another study also made use of these data, one on human thymus T cells. This second report adds: Resections removed during corrective heart surgery provided the thymus tissue used. Thymic repertoires from unrelated individuals overlapped highly, related research reported.

The sample taken for sequencing was thymocytes. The chain has TRBV7-9 and TRBJ1-6, with 9 bases fitting TRBD1. This clonotype was obtained from a girl under three years old with a congenital heart defect. The CDR3: CASSASPTGGGSPLHF. Written as DNA, the CDR3 is TGTGCCAGCAGCGCCTCACCAACAGGGGGCGGTTCACCCCTCCACTTT. The variable domain in full, with the rest retrieved from reference TRBV7-9 and TRBJ1-6, is DTGVSQNPRHKITKRGQNVTFRCDPISEHNRLYWYRQTLGQGPEFLTYFQNEAQLEKSRLLSDRFSAERPKGSFSTLEIQRTEQGDSAMYLCASSASPTGGGSPLHFGNGTRLTVT.